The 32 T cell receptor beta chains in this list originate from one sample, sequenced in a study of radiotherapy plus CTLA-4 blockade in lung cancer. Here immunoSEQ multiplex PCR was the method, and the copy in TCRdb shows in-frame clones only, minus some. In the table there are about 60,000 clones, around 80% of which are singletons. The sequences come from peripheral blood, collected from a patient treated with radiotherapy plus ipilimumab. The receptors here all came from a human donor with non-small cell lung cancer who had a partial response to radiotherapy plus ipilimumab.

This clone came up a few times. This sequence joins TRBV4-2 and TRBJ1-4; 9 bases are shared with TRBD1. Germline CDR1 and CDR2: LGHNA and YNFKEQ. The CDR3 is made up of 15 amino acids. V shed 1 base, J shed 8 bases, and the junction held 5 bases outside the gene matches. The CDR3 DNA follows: TGTGCCAGCAGCCAAGCACAGGGGGCGTTGGAAAAACTGTTTTTT. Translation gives CASSQAQGALEKLFF.

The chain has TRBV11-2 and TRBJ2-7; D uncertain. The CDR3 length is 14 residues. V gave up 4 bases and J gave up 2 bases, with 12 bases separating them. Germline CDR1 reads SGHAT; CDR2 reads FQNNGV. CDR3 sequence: CASSSLAGTYEQYF. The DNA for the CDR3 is TGTGCCAGCAGCTCCTTGGCAGGAACCTACGAGCAGTACTTC.

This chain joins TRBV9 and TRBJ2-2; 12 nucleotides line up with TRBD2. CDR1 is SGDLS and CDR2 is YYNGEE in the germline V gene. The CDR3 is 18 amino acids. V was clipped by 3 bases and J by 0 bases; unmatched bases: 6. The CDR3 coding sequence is TGTGCCAGCAGCGACCGACTAGCGGGGGCCGCGAACACCGGGGAGCTGTTTTTT. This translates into CASSDRLAGAANTGELFF.

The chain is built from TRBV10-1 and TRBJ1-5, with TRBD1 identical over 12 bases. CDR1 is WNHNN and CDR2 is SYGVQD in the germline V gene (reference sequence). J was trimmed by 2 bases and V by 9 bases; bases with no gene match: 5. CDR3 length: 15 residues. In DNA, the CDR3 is TGCGCCAGGGGACAGGGGGCGAGTGGCAATCAGCCCCAGCATTTT. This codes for CARGQGASGNQPQHF.

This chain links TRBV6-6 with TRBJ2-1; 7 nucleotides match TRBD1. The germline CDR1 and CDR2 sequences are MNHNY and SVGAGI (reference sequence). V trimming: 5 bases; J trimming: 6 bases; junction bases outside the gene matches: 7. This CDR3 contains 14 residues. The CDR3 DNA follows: TGTGCCAGCAGTAAAGGACAGGTGGGCAATGAGCAGTTCTTC. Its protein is CASSKGQVGNEQFF.

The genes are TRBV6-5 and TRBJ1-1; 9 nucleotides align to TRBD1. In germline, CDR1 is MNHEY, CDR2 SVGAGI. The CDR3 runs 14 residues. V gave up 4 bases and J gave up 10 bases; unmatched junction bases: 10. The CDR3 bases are TGTGCCAGCAGTTCCACAGGGGGCGCGACACCAGCTTTCTTT. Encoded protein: CASSSTGGATPAFF.

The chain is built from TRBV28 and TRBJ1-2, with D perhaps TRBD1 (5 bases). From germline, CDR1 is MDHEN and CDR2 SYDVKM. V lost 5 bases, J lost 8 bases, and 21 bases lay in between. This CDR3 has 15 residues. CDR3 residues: CASSGTATGRGGYTF. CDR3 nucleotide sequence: TGTGCCAGCAGTGGTACCGCAACGGGACGGGGGGGCTACACCTTC.

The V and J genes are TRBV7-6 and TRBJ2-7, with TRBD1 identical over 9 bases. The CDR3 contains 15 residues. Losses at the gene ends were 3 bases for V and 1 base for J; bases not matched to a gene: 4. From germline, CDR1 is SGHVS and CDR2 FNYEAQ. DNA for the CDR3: TGTGCCAGCAGCTTTGGACAGGGGTTGTCCTACGAGCAGTACTTC. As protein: CASSFGQGLSYEQYF.

CDR3 sequence (DNA): TGTGCCAGCAGACGACCACTAGGGACCTACGAGCAGTACTTC. Its translation: CASRRPLGTYEQYF. The chain recombines TRBV28 with TRBJ2-7; TRBD2 is a possible D gene (5 bases). Trimming took off 6 bases at V and 2 bases at J, with 14 bases between the two ends. The CDR3 loop spans 14 amino acids. Germline loops: CDR1 MDHEN, CDR2 SYDVKM.

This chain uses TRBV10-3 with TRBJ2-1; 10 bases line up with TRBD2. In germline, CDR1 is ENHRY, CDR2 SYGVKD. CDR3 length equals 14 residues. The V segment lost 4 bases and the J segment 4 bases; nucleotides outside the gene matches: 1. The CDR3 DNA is TGTGCCATCAGTGGGACTAGCGGATACAATGAGCAGTTCTTC. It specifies CAISGTSGYNEQFF.

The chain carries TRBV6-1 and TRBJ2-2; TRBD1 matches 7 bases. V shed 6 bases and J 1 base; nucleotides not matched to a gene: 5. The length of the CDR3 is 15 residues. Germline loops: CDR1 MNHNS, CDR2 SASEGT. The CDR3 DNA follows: TGTGCCAGCAGGGTGACAGGGATGAACACCGGGGAGCTGTTTTTT. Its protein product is CASRVTGMNTGELFF.

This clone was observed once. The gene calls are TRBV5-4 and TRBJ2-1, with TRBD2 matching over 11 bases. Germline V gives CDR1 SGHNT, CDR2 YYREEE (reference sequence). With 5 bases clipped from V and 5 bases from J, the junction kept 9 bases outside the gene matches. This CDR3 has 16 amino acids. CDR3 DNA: TGTGCCAGCAGTTCCAGACTAGCGGGGAACCACAATGAGCAGTTCTTC. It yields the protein CASSSRLAGNHNEQFF.

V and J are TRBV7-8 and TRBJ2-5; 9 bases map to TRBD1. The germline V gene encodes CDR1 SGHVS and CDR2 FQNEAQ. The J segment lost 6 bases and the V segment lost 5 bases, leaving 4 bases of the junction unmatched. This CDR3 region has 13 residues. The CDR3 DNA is TGTGCCAGCAGCATCGGACAGGGGAAGACCCAGTACTTC. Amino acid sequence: CASSIGQGKTQYF. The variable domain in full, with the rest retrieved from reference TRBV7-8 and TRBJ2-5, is GAGVSQSPRYKVAKRGQDVALRCDPISGHVSLFWYQQALGQGPEFLTYFQNEAQLDKSGLPSDRFFAERPEGSVSTLKIQRTQQEDSAVYLCASSIGQGKTQYFGPGTRLLVL.

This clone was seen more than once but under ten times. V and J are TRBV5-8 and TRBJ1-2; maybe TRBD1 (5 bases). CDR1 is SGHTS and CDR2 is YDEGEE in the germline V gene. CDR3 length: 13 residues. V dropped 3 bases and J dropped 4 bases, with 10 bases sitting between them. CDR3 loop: CASSSIDSYGYTF. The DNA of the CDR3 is TGTGCCAGCAGCTCAATAGACAGCTATGGCTACACCTTC.

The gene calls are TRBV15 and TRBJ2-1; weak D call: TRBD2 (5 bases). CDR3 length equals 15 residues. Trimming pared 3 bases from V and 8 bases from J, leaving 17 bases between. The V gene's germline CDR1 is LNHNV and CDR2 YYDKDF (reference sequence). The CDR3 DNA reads TGTGCCACCAGCAGCCCGGGAAAAGCCGGGTATGAGCAGTTCTTC. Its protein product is CATSSPGKAGYEQFF.

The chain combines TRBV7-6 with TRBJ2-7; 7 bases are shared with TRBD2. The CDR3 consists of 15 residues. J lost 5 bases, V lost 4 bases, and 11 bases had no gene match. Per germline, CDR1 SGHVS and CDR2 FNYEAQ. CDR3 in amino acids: CASSSGWGGSNEQYF. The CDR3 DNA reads TGTGCCAGCAGCTCCGGGTGGGGGGGTTCCAACGAGCAGTACTTC. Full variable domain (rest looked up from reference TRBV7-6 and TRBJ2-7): GAGVSQSPRYKVTKRGQDVALRCDPISGHVSLYWYRQALGQGPEFLTYFNYEAQQDKSGLPNDRFSAERPEGSISTLTIQRTEQRDSAMYRCASSSGWGGSNEQYFGPGTRLTVT.

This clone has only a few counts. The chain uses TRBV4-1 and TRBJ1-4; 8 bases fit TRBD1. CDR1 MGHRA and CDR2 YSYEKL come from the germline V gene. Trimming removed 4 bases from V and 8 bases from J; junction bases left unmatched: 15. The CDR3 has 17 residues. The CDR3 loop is CASSPSPQGAVLEKLFF. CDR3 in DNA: TGCGCCAGCAGCCCCTCACCCCAGGGGGCGGTTCTGGAAAAACTGTTTTTT.

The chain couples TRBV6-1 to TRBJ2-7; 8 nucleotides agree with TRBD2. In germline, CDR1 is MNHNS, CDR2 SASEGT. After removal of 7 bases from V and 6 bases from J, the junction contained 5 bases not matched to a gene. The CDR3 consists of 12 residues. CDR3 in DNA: TGTGCCAGCACGCGGGGGGCGGGCGAGCAGTACTTC. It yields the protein CASTRGAGEQYF.

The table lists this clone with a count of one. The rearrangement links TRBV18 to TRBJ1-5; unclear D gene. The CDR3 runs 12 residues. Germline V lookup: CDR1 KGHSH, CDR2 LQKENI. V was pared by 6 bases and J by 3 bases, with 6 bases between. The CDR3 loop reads CASSAPNQPQHF. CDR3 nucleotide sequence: TGTGCCAGCTCGGCCCCCAATCAGCCCCAGCATTTT.

CDR3 loop: CASSRNPDRSGSGANVLTF. CDR3 sequence (DNA): TGTGCCAGCAGTAGGAATCCAGACAGGTCGGGTTCTGGGGCCAACGTCCTGACTTTC. The chain joins TRBV2 to TRBJ2-6, with D tentatively TRBD1 (6 bases). Germline V gene sequence: CDR1 SNHLY, CDR2 FYNNEI. V was clipped by 5 bases and J by 1 base, with 21 bases between them. This CDR3 contains 19 residues.

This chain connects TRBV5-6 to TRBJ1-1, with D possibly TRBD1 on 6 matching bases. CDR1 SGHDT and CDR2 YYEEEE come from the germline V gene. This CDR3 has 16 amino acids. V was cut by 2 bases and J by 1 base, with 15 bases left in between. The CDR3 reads CASSLYGTQGNTEAFF. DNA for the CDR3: TGTGCCAGCAGCTTATACGGCACACAGGGGAACACTGAAGCTTTCTTT.

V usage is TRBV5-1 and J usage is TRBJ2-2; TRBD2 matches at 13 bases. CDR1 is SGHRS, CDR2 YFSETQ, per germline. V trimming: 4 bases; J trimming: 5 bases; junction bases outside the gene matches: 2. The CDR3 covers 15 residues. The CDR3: CASSPGLAGTGELFF. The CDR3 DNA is TGCGCCAGCAGCCCGGGACTAGCGGGGACCGGGGAGCTGTTTTTT.

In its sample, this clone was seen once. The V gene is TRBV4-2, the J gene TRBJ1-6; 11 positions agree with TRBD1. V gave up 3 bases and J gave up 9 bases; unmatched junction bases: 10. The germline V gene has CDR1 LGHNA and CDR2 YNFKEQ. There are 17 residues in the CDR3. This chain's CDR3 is CASSQGGWTGGVSPLHF. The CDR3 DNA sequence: TGTGCCAGCAGCCAGGGAGGGTGGACAGGGGGCGTTTCACCCCTCCACTTT.

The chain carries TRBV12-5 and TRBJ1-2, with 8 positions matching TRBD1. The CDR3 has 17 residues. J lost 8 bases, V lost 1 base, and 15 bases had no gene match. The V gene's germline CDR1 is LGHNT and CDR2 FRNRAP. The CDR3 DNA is TGTGCTAGTGGTTTGGAGGGGACAGGAGTGTCCGGAGTGGGCTACACCTTC. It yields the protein CASGLEGTGVSGVGYTF.

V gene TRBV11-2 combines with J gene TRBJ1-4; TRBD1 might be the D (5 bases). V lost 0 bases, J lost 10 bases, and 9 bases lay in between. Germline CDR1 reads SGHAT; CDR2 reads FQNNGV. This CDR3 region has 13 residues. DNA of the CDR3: TGTGCCAGCAGCTTAGATGGGGGGGGAAAACTGTTTTTT. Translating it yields CASSLDGGGKLFF. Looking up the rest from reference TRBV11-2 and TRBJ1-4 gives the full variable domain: EAGVAQSPRYKIIEKRQSVAFWCNPISGHATLYWYQQILGQGPKLLIQFQNNGVVDDSQLPKDRFSAERLKGVDSTLKIQPAKLEDSAVYLCASSLDGGGKLFFGSGTQLSVL.

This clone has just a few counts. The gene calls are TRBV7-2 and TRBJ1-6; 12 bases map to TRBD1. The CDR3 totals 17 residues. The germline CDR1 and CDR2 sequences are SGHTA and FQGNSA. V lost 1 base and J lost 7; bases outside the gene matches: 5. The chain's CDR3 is CASSLDPGQGANSPLHF. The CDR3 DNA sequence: TGTGCCAGCAGCTTAGACCCGGGACAGGGGGCCAATTCACCCCTCCACTTT.

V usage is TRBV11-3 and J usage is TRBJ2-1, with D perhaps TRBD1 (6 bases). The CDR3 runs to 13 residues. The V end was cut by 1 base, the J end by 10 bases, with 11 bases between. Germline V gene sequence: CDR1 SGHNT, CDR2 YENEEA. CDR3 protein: CASSLVKGQEQFF. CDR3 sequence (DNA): TGTGCCAGCAGCTTAGTTAAGGGACAAGAGCAGTTCTTC.

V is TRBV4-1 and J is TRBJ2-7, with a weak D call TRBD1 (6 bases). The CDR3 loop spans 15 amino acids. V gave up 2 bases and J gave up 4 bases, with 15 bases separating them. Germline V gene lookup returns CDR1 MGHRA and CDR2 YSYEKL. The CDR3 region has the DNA TGCGCCAGCAGCCAAAACAGGGCCCCCTCGTACGAGCAGTACTTC. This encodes CASSQNRAPSYEQYF.

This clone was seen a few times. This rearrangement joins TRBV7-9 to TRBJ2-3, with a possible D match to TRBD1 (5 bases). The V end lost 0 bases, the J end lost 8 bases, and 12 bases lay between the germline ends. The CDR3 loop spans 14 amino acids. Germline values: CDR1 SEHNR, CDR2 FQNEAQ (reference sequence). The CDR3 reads CASSLAGENPTQYF. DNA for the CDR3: TGTGCCAGCAGCTTAGCAGGGGAAAACCCTACGCAGTATTTT.

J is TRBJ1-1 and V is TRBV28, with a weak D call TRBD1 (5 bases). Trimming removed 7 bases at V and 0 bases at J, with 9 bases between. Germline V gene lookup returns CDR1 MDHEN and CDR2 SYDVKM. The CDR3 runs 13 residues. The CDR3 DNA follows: TGTGCCAGCATGGAGGGGATGAACACTGAAGCTTTCTTT. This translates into CASMEGMNTEAFF.

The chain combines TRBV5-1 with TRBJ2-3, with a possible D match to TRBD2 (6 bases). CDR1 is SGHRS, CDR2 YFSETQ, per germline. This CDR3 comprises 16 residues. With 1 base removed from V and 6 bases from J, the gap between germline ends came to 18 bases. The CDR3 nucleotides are TGCGCCAGCAGCTTGTGGGGAGGTCCCCGCGTTGATACGCAGTATTTT. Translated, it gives CASSLWGGPRVDTQYF.

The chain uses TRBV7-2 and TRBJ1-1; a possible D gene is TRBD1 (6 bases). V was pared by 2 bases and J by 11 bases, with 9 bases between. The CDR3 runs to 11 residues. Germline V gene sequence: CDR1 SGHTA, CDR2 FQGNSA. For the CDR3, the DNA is TGTGCCAGCAGCTTATACAGGGATGCTTTCTTT. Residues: CASSLYRDAFF. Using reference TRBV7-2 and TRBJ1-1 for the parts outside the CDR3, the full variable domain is GAGVSQSPSNKVTEKGKDVELRCDPISGHTALYWYRQSLGQGLEFLIYFQGNSAPDKSGLPSDRFSAERTGGSVSTLTIQRTQQEDSAVYLCASSLYRDAFFGQGTRLTVV.